A single sample gave rise to the 8 T cell receptor beta chains below, sequenced in a study of a mutant IDH1 vaccine in newly diagnosed glioma (dated by TCRdb to the early 2020s). Sample time point, as interpreted from the label and publication: baseline, week 1 (first vaccination visit). The treatment or condition label of this sample denotes: pre-vaccination baseline after standard-of-care therapy. The library was generated by the immunoSEQ multiplex PCR assay. As stored in TCRdb, this immuneACCESS dataset retains in-frame rearrangements with V and J assigned. A fraction of the clones does not appear; measured against another copy, unresolved V genes explain less than half of the discrepancy, and the remainder lacks a known reason. For this sample the table gives roughly 68,000 clones, of which about four fifths were detected only once. In total, the top ten clones hold more than 6.5% of the sample.

The source was PBMCs, collected from a glioma patient treated with radiotherapy, temozolomide or both. The receptor source for this set is a man over 45 with glioma.

The genes are TRBV11-2 and TRBJ2-5, with 10 bases fitting TRBD2. The CDR3 loop spans 16 amino acids. Trimming took 3 bases from V and 4 from J; bases not matched to a gene: 8. Looked up from germline, CDR1 is SGHAT and CDR2 is FQNNGV. The CDR3 loop reads CASSLRGAGGLETQYF. The CDR3 nucleotides are TGTGCCAGCAGCTTGCGGGGAGCGGGGGGGTTAGAGACCCAGTACTTC.

CDR3 in amino acids: CASTPQYSNQPQHF. CDR3 sequence (DNA): TGTGCCAGTACCCCTCAGTATAGCAATCAGCCCCAGCATTTT. The chain recombines TRBV19 with TRBJ1-5; D unclear. The ends were cut back, 7 bases at V and 0 bases at J, with 10 bases in the middle. Germline V lookup: CDR1 LNHDA, CDR2 SQIVND (reference sequence). CDR3 length: 14 amino acids.

This chain links TRBV7-8 with TRBJ1-1; D possibly corresponds to TRBD1 (6 bases). The ends were cut back, 2 bases at V and 1 base at J, with 11 bases in the middle. Germline V gene sequence: CDR1 SGHVS, CDR2 FQNEAQ. The CDR3 contains 15 residues. CDR3 sequence reads: CASSLMAGENTEAFF. CDR3 nucleotides: TGTGCCAGCAGCTTAATGGCAGGGGAGAACACTGAAGCTTTCTTT.

This clone was detected ten times or more. For the CDR3, the DNA is TGTGCCAGCAGCTTAGTTCAGGGGAACACTGAAGCTTTCTTT. This codes for CASSLVQGNTEAFF. The V call is TRBV7-9, the J call TRBJ1-1; D is perhaps TRBD1 (5 bases). Germline CDR1 and CDR2: SEHNR and FQNEAQ (reference sequence). V lost 1 base and J lost 1, with 7 bases in between. The CDR3 spans 14 residues.

V is TRBV2 and J is TRBJ1-5; TRBD1 agrees at 8 bases. Germline CDR1 SNHLY, CDR2 FYNNEI. V trimming: 5 bases; J trimming: 0 bases; junction bases outside the gene matches: 3. CDR3 length equals 15 residues. The CDR3 DNA follows: TGTGCCAGCAGTCTGGACAGGGTTAGCAATCAGCCCCAGCATTTT. It codes for CASSLDRVSNQPQHF.

The chain has TRBV19 and TRBJ2-5; the D gene is possibly TRBD1 (6 bases). The V end lost 3 bases, the J end lost 6 bases, and 14 bases lay between the germline ends. This CDR3 spans 14 amino acids. CDR1 LNHDA and CDR2 SQIVND come from the germline V gene (reference sequence). In DNA, the CDR3 is TGTGCCAGTAGTATTGGGACCGGGACAAAGACCCAGTACTTC. Translating it yields CASSIGTGTKTQYF.

The chain combines TRBV5-5 with TRBJ1-2, with D hard to call. Trimming shortened V by 2 bases and J by 8 bases, and 19 bases separated the two germline ends. The CDR3 is made up of 15 amino acids. From germline, CDR1 is SGHKS and CDR2 YYEKEE (reference sequence). The CDR3 loop reads CASSLATRQVGGYTF. In DNA form, the CDR3 reads TGTGCCAGCAGCTTAGCGACGCGTCAGGTCGGCGGCTACACCTTC.

The CDR3 reads CASSLGGGQVNYGYTF. The DNA for the CDR3 is TGTGCCAGCAGCCTGGGTGGGGGGCAGGTCAACTATGGCTACACCTTC. The chain has TRBV9 and TRBJ1-2, with a weak D call TRBD1 (6 bases). The germline V gene encodes CDR1 SGDLS and CDR2 YYNGEE. V lost 4 bases and J lost 2, with 18 bases in between. This CDR3 has 16 residues.